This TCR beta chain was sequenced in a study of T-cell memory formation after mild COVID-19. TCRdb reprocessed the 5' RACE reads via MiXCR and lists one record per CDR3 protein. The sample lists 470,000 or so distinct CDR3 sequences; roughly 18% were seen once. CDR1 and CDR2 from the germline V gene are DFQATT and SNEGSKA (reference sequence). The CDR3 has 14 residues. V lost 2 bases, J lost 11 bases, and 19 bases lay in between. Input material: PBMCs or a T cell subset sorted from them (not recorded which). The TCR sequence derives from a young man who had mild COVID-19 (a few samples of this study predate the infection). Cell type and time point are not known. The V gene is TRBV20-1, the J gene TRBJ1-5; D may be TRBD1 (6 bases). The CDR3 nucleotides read TGCAGTGCTAGACAGGACTCAGGGGATAGGGCCCAGCATTTT. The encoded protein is CSARQDSGDRAQHF.